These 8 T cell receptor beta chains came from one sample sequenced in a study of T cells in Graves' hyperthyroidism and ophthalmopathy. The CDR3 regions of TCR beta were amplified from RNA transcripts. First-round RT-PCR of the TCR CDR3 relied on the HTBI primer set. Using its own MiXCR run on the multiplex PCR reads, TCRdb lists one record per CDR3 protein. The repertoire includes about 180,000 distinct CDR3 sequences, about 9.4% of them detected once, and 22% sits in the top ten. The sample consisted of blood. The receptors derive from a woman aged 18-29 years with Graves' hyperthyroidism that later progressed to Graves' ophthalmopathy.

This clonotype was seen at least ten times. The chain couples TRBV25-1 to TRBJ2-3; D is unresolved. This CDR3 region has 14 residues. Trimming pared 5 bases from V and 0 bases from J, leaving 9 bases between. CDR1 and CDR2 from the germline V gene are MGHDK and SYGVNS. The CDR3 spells CASSSRRSTDTQYF. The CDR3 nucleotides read TGTGCCAGCAGTTCTAGGAGAAGCACAGATACGCAGTATTTT.

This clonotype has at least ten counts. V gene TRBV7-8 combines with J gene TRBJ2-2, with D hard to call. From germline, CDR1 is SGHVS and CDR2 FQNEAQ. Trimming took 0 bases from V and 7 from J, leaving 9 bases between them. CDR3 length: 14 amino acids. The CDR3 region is CASSLARGGGELFF. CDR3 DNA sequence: TGTGCCAGCAGCTTAGCGAGAGGCGGCGGGGAGCTGTTTTTT.

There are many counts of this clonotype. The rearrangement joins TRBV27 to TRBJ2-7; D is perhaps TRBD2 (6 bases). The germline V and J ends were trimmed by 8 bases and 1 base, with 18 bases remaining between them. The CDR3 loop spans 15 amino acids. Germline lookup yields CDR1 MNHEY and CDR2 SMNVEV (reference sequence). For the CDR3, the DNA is TGTGCCAGCGCTCGGGGGAGTTGGAAGTCCTACGAGCAGTACTTC. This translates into CASARGSWKSYEQYF.

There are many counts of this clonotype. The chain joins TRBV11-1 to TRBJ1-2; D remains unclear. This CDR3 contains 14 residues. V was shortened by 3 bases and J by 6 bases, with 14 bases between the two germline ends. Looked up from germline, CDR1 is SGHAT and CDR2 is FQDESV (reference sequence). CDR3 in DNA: TGTGCCAGCAGCTTGGGCCAAGCTAAAGATGGCTACACCTTC. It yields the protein CASSLGQAKDGYTF.

Written as DNA, the CDR3 is TGTGCCAGCAGCTTATTCACAGGGGTGGGAGAGACCCAGTACTTC. Translation: CASSLFTGVGETQYF. The chain recombines TRBV7-9 with TRBJ2-5; TRBD1 aligns across 7 bases. The germline CDR1 and CDR2 sequences are SEHNR and FQNEAQ (reference sequence). The V segment lost 2 bases and the J segment 4 bases; nucleotides outside the gene matches: 7. The CDR3 has 15 residues.

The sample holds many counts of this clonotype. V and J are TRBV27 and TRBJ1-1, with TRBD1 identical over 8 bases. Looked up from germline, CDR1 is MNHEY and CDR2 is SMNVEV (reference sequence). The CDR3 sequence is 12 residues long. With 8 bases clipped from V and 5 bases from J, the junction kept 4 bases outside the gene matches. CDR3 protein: CASHRGGTEAFF. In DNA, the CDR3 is TGTGCCAGCCACAGGGGGGGAACTGAAGCTTTCTTT.

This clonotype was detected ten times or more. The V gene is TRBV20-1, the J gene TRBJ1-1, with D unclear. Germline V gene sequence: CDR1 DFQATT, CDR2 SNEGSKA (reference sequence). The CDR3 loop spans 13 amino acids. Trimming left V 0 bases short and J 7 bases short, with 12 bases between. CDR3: CSARDSQSIEAFF. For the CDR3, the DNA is TGCAGTGCTAGAGATTCACAGAGCATTGAAGCTTTCTTT.

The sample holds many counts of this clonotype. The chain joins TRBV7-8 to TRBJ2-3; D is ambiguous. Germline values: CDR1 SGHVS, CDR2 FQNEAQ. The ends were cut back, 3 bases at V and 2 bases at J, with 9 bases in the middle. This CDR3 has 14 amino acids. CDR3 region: CASSFDRNTDTQYF. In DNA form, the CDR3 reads TGTGCCAGCAGCTTCGACCGGAACACAGATACGCAGTATTTT. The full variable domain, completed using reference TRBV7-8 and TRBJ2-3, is GAGVSQSPRYKVAKRGQDVALRCDPISGHVSLFWYQQALGQGPEFLTYFQNEAQLDKSGLPSDRFFAERPEGSVSTLKIQRTQQEDSAVYLCASSFDRNTDTQYFGPGTRLTVL.